Sequencing of this T cell receptor (gamma chain) was carried out in a study of γδ T cells in repeated Plasmodium falciparum infection. General study findings and limits: Repeated controlled infections reportedly drove waves of new clonotype selection in Vdelta2-negative, mostly Vdelta1+, gammadelta repertoires.

Turning to this clone: Its antigen is not known. The protein that TCRdb holds for this DNA derives from a much larger clone and differs from the translated DNA at residue 15, which likely indicates a read error; the protein shown here is translated from the DNA.

Sequencing covered both gamma and delta TCR chains per sample. With CATT, TCRdb re-called clones from the multiplex PCR reads. The sample carries roughly 32,000 gamma-chain clones, more than 1.4% recorded once. The germline V gene encodes CDR1 GITISATS and CDR2 ISYDGTV (reference sequence). The CDR3 runs 19 residues. Gammadelta T cells were flow-sorted from PBMC into Vgamma9/Vdelta2+ and Vdelta2-negative populations for bulk analysis. The rearrangement links TRGV9 to TRGJP. The J gene comes from matching the DNA to germline here; TCRdb lacks it. The TCR comes from a pool of human donors (malaria-infected and uninfected, not separated). Sequenced sample: gamma-delta T cells from blood. CDR3: CALWEAPAGQELGKRIKVF. Written as DNA, the CDR3 is TGTGCCTTGTGGGAGGCCCCAGCAGGCCAGGAGTTGGGCAAAAGAATCAAGGTATTT.